This TCR beta chain was captured in a study of T cell repertoires in aging, cancer and after chemotherapy. Across the whole study: Six age groups, ranging from 30 or younger to 70 or older, included the donors. General study findings and limits: In cancer patients, declining TCR diversity with age involved lost richness and lost evenness.

The template was genomic DNA from peripheral blood, not RNA. This clonotype is large by share. Its target is unknown. A mixed TRB-A/B primer pool amplified rearranged TRB by multiplex touch-down PCR. TCRdb reprocessed the multiplex PCR reads with MiXCR, giving one entry per CDR3 protein. The table has about 1,400 distinct CDR3 sequences, around a quarter seen once. This CDR3 region has 15 residues. The V gene's germline CDR1 is GTSNPN and CDR2 SVGIG (reference sequence). Trimming removed 0 bases from V and 6 bases from J; junction bases left unmatched: 4. The J gene is TRBJ2-3, the V gene TRBV30; 12 nucleotides align to TRBD2. The sample consisted of blood. This clonotype was obtained from a human donor with a blood cancer. The CDR3 region is CAWSVLAGGVDTQYF. CDR3 nucleotides: TGTGCCTGGAGTGTACTAGCGGGAGGTGTTGATACGCAGTATTTT.